The 19 T cell receptor beta chains below were found in one sample sequenced in a study of T cells in Graves' hyperthyroidism and ophthalmopathy. The investigators amplified TCR beta CDR3 regions from RNA transcripts. HTBI primers were the set used in a first-round RT-PCR of the TCR CDR3. TCRdb called the multiplex PCR reads again in MiXCR, with one record for every CDR3 protein. The sample shows almost 600,000 distinct CDR3 sequences, about 43% of them seen only once. The sequenced sample consisted of peripheral blood or thyroid tissue (not recorded which). Receptor source: a woman younger than 30 with Graves' hyperthyroidism.

The chain recombines TRBV2 with TRBJ2-1; D is tentatively TRBD1 or TRBD2 (6 bases each). Germline V gene data show CDR1 as SNHLY and CDR2 as FYNNEI. The CDR3 has 14 amino acids. V was clipped by 7 bases and J by 7 bases, with 17 bases between them. The CDR3 region has the DNA TGTGCCAGCAAAGGGGGTAGCGGAGGGAATGAGCAGTTCTTC. Translation gives CASKGGSGGNEQFF.

Notes on this clonotype: A much larger clone is a single base away; this may be a read error. The chain has TRBV7-2 and TRBJ2-7; 8 bases are a match to TRBD1. This CDR3 spans 15 amino acids. Germline assignment: CDR1 SGHTA and CDR2 FQGNSA. The CDR3 loop is CASSLVGTGAYQQYF. CDR3 DNA: TGTGCCAGCAGCTTAGTGGGGACAGGAGCCTACCAGCAGTACTTC.

In its sample, this clonotype was seen many times. V and J are TRBV19 and TRBJ2-5; no clear D gene. Germline-derived CDR1 and CDR2 are LNHDA and SQIVND (reference sequence). The CDR3 is 13 amino acids. Trimming removed 1 base at V and 4 bases at J, with 7 bases between. CDR3 DNA: TGTGCCAGTAGTATAGTACAGCGAGAGACCCAGTACTTC. Residues: CASSIVQRETQYF.

The V call is TRBV5-5, the J call TRBJ1-4, with D possibly being TRBD1 (5 bases). Germline-derived CDR1 and CDR2 are SGHKS and YYEKEE (reference sequence). Trimming shortened V by 4 bases and J by 0 bases, and 10 bases separated the two germline ends. The CDR3 sequence is 15 residues long. The CDR3 bases are TGTGCCAGCAGCATGGGGCTAACAACTAATGAAAAACTGTTTTTT. Translating gives CASSMGLTTNEKLFF.

CDR3 nucleotide sequence: TGTGCCAGCAGGAAAGCGGGAGTGGGCTACGAGCAGTACTTC. Translating it yields CASRKAGVGYEQYF. V and J are TRBV12-3 or TRBV12-4 and TRBJ2-7; TRBD2 matches at 8 bases. CDR3 length: 14 amino acids. Trimming removed 6 bases from V and 3 bases from J; junction bases left unmatched: 7.

The table lists this clonotype with a few counts. At one of its ends the junction is not consistent with the germline gene, which may arise from a read error. This sequence joins TRBV2 and TRBJ2-7, with a tentative D call TRBD1 (7 bases). The CDR3 loop spans 14 amino acids. Germline CDR1 SNHLY, CDR2 FYNNEI. CDR3 nucleotides: TGTGCCAGCAGCCAGGAAAGGCAGGGGGGCGAGCAGTGCTTC. Its protein is CASSQERQGGEQCF.

This rearrangement joins TRBV7-2 to TRBJ2-6, with TRBD1 as a possible D gene (7 bases). The CDR3 sequence is 19 residues long. Trimming took off 5 bases at V and 0 bases at J, with 20 bases between the two ends. The germline V gene encodes CDR1 SGHTA and CDR2 FQGNSA. The CDR3 DNA sequence: TGTGCCAGCAGCCGAGAGGAGGGGGCATCCTTCTCTGGGGCCAACGTCCTGACTTTC. Its protein is CASSREEGASFSGANVLTF.

In its sample, this clonotype was seen many times. The genes are TRBV20-1 and TRBJ1-5, with 7 bases lining up with TRBD1. The CDR3 is made up of 14 amino acids. CDR1 and CDR2 from the germline V gene are DFQATT and SNEGSKA (reference sequence). Losses at the gene ends were 3 bases for V and 4 bases for J; bases not matched to a gene: 6. CDR3 loop: CSASRDSRNQPQHF. CDR3 DNA sequence: TGCAGTGCTAGTAGGGACAGTAGGAATCAGCCCCAGCATTTT.

This clonotype was observed a handful of times. The chain couples TRBV4-1 to TRBJ2-5, with 15 positions matching TRBD2. Germline V lookup: CDR1 MGHRA, CDR2 YSYEKL. The CDR3 has 16 residues. V lost 4 bases, J lost 3 bases, and 3 bases stayed unmatched. For the CDR3, the DNA is TGCGCCAGCAGCCCGGGACTAGCGGGAGGTAAAGAGACCCAGTACTTC. Protein: CASSPGLAGGKETQYF.

There are many counts of this clonotype. The rearrangement uses TRBV7-3 and TRBJ2-2; 8 positions match TRBD1. With V trimmed by 5 bases and J by 5 bases, 10 bases remained unmatched. CDR3 length equals 16 residues. Germline assignment: CDR1 SGHTA and CDR2 FQGTGA. The CDR3 is CASSPPWTGRTGELFF. The CDR3 coding sequence is TGTGCCAGCAGCCCCCCTTGGACAGGGCGAACCGGGGAGCTGTTTTTT.

This clonotype was seen many times. The chain recombines TRBV4-1 with TRBJ1-2; D is possibly TRBD1 (6 bases). Trimming pared 1 base from V and 7 bases from J, leaving 10 bases between. The CDR3 consists of 13 residues. Germline CDR1 MGHRA, CDR2 YSYEKL. The CDR3 loop is CASSQGGGPGYTF. Written as DNA, the CDR3 is TGCGCCAGCAGCCAAGGCGGGGGGCCTGGCTACACCTTC.

The chain is built from TRBV2 and TRBJ1-1; 9 positions match TRBD1. Germline CDR1 is SNHLY and CDR2 is FYNNEI. This CDR3 is 17 amino acids long. Trimming took 3 bases from V and 0 from J; bases not matched to a gene: 8. Here the CDR3 reads CASSDFGTGIMNTEAFF. CDR3 DNA: TGTGCCAGCAGTGATTTTGGGACAGGGATCATGAACACTGAAGCTTTCTTT.

V usage is TRBV7-6 and J usage is TRBJ2-1, with D unresolved. Germline lookup yields CDR1 SGHVS and CDR2 FNYEAQ. The CDR3 has 12 residues. V lost 0 bases to trimming and J lost 9 bases, with 6 bases between them. DNA for the CDR3: TGTGCCAGCAGCTTAGCGCCCGGTGAGCAGTTCTTC. It yields the protein CASSLAPGEQFF. Using reference TRBV7-6 and TRBJ2-1 for the parts outside the CDR3, the full variable domain is GAGVSQSPRYKVTKRGQDVALRCDPISGHVSLYWYRQALGQGPEFLTYFNYEAQQDKSGLPNDRFSAERPEGSISTLTIQRTEQRDSAMYRCASSLAPGEQFFGPGTRLTVL.

On this clonotype: Germline and junction disagree at one end, which may indicate a read error. This sequence joins TRBV7-8 and TRBJ2-6; perhaps TRBD1 as D (7 bases). CDR3 length equals 13 residues. The germline V gene encodes CDR1 SGHVS and CDR2 FQNEAQ. CDR3 DNA sequence: TGTGCCAGCAGCTTAGCGCTCCAGGGGGGTGAAGCTTTC. It codes for CASSLALQGGEAF.

This clonotype showed up many times. This chain joins TRBV20-1 and TRBJ1-1; D ambiguous. The ends were cut back, 3 bases at V and 2 bases at J, with 7 bases in the middle. Germline CDR1 is DFQATT and CDR2 is SNEGSKA (reference sequence). The CDR3 runs 12 residues. Written as DNA, the CDR3 is TGCAGTGCTAGTCCGGGAAACACTGAAGCTTTCTTT. It translates to CSASPGNTEAFF.

The genes are TRBV7-9 and TRBJ2-3, with D uncertain. CDR1 and CDR2 (germline): SEHNR, FQNEAQ (reference sequence). V lost 6 bases and J 4 bases, leaving 11 bases between the germline ends. There are 13 residues in the CDR3. CDR3 coding DNA: TGTGCCAGCAGTTCCGACGGAGCAGATACGCAGTATTTT. Translated: CASSSDGADTQYF.

On this clonotype itself: This may come from a read error, since a much larger clone is one base off. This chain connects TRBV2 to TRBJ2-7; D call uncertain. The CDR3 extends over 14 amino acids. With 6 bases removed from V and 7 bases from J, the gap between germline ends came to 19 bases. Germline lookup yields CDR1 SNHLY and CDR2 FYNNEI. CDR3 residues: CASRINPPGGEQYF. The DNA of the CDR3 is TGTGCCAGCAGGATCAACCCCCCAGGTGGTGAGCAGTACTTC.

V and J are TRBV10-3 and TRBJ2-7; unclear D gene. Trimming shortened V by 10 bases and J by 5 bases, and 15 bases separated the two germline ends. Germline CDR1 and CDR2: ENHRY and SYGVKD. The CDR3 contains 12 residues. The CDR3 DNA reads as TGTGCCAGCTCACCACCGTTCCACGAGCAGTACTTC. Its protein is CASSPPFHEQYF.

The genes are TRBV20-1 and TRBJ1-2, with D perhaps matching TRBD1 (5 bases). The CDR3 is 13 amino acids. Trimming removed 1 base from V and 4 bases from J, with 10 bases in between. Per the germline V gene, CDR1 is DFQATT and CDR2 is SNEGSKA (reference sequence). The CDR3 protein is CSARVGPGYGYTF. For the CDR3, the DNA is TGCAGTGCTAGAGTGGGACCGGGCTATGGCTACACCTTC.